The T cell receptor beta chain under discussion was sequenced for a study of early T cells in non-severe SARS-CoV-2 infection. Study context: Whole-blood bulk RNA, unsorted, was sequenced, and chains were unpaired.

TCRdb passed the 5' RACE reads through MiXCR, listing each CDR3 protein once. This sample carries more than 90,000 distinct CDR3 sequences, roughly 11% of them seen once, and the ten largest clones take roughly 4.9%. The length of the CDR3 is 18 residues. Germline assignment: CDR1 SGHTA and CDR2 FQGNSA. Trimming cost V 0 bases and J 5 bases; bases outside gene matches: 10. Sequenced: whole blood. V and J are TRBV7-2 and TRBJ2-1, with 10 bases aligning to TRBD2. This sequence was found in an adult who was a healthcare worker with PCR-confirmed SARS-CoV-2 infection or an uninfected control (not recorded which). The DNA for the CDR3 is TGTGCCAGCAGCTTAGCAAGCGGGGGGGCCACTATCGACAATGAGCAGTTCTTC. Translating it yields CASSLASGGATIDNEQFF. Full variable domain (missing parts from reference TRBV7-2 and TRBJ2-1): GAGVSQSPSNKVTEKGKDVELRCDPISGHTALYWYRQSLGQGLEFLIYFQGNSAPDKSGLPSDRFSAERTGGSVSTLTIQRTQQEDSAVYLCASSLASGGATIDNEQFFGPGTRLTVL.